The 31 T cell receptor beta chains listed next were all sequenced from one sample in a study of regulatory T cells in long-lasting Graves disease. Time point denoted: newly diagnosed GD, antithyroid drugs for less than 3 months. After RNA was extracted from PBMCs, the TCR library was made from it. iRepertoire HTBI primers and Arm-PCR of CDR3 regions built TCR beta libraries. One entry per CDR3 protein results from TCRdb running MiXCR on the multiplex PCR reads. The sample yields about 450,000 distinct CDR3 sequences, less than 20% seen once. The data were also submitted as part of a second study, on T cells in Graves' hyperthyroidism and ophthalmopathy.

Sample: peripheral blood mononuclear cells (PBMCs), taken at new diagnosis, from a patient treated with antithyroid drugs. These receptor sequences come from a woman between 25 and 40 years old with Graves disease.

This clonotype was seen more than once but under ten times. The V call is TRBV7-8, the J call TRBJ2-3; D gene ambiguous. Per the germline V gene, CDR1 is SGHVS and CDR2 is FQNEAQ. The CDR3 extends over 13 amino acids. With 2 bases removed from V and 5 bases from J, the gap between germline ends came to 8 bases. For the CDR3, the DNA is TGTGCCAGCAGCTTAATGGATGAAGATACGCAGTATTTT. As protein: CASSLMDEDTQYF.

In this sample, this clonotype turned up a few times. The rearrangement uses TRBV12-3 or TRBV12-4 and TRBJ2-5; tentative D call: TRBD1 (11 bases). The CDR3 covers 19 residues. The V end lost 5 bases, the J end lost 5 bases, and 30 bases lay between the germline ends. CDR3 region: CASSLGQGAASGSRETQYF. The DNA for the CDR3 is TGTGCCAGCAGTCTTGGACAGGGGGCGGCTAGCGGGAGCAGGGAGACCCAGTACTTC.

This clonotype was seen ten or more times. The genes are TRBV10-2 and TRBJ2-3, with D possibly matching TRBD2 (6 bases). V was cut by 6 bases and J by 0 bases, with 10 bases left in between. The CDR3 spans 14 residues. Per germline, CDR1 WSHSY and CDR2 SAAADI. CDR3 DNA: TGCGCCAGCAGGCCGGGACTGAGCACAGATACGCAGTATTTT. Protein: CASRPGLSTDTQYF.

The table lists this clonotype with a few counts. This chain joins TRBV6-2 or TRBV6-3 and TRBJ2-2; perhaps TRBD1 as D (5 bases). Germline loops: CDR1 MNHEY, CDR2 SVGEGT. This CDR3 is 14 amino acids long. The V gene lost 5 bases and the J gene lost 5 bases, with 12 bases spanning the gap. CDR3 in amino acids: CASSPTAPTGELFF. The CDR3 DNA sequence: TGTGCCAGCAGTCCGACAGCCCCGACCGGGGAGCTGTTTTTT.

This clonotype was detected ten times or more. The rearrangement joins TRBV6-1 to TRBJ1-1; no firm D call. From germline, CDR1 is MNHNS and CDR2 SASEGT. The CDR3 contains 13 residues. V was cut by 5 bases and J by 4 bases, with 11 bases left in between. This CDR3 reads CASSRTGSTEAFF. CDR3 nucleotide sequence: TGTGCCAGCAGTAGAACGGGGAGCACTGAAGCTTTCTTT.

V gene TRBV13 combines with J gene TRBJ2-7, with 8 positions matching TRBD1. Germline lookup yields CDR1 PRHDT and CDR2 FYEKMQ (reference sequence). V was pared by 4 bases and J by 6 bases, with 11 bases of the junction left unmatched. CDR3 length: 15 residues. CDR3 sequence (DNA): TGTGCCAGCAGCTGCGACAGGGGCGATTCGTTCGAGCAGTACTTC. It specifies CASSCDRGDSFEQYF. Based on the CDR3 plus reference TRBV13 and TRBJ2-7, the full variable domain is AAGVIQSPRHLIKEKRETATLKCYPIPRHDTVYWYQQGPGQDPQFLISFYEKMQSDKGSIPDRFSAQQFSDYHSELNMSSLELGDSALYFCASSCDRGDSFEQYFGPGTRLTVT.

This clonotype was observed at least ten times. The chain joins TRBV2 to TRBJ1-6; D is undetermined. This CDR3 has 10 residues. Germline CDR1 is SNHLY and CDR2 is FYNNEI. V was clipped by 6 bases and J by 9 bases, with 3 bases between them. The CDR3 region has the DNA TGTGCCAGCAGAGGTTCACCCCTCCACTTT. This codes for CASRGSPLHF.

This clonotype was found many times. The rearrangement joins TRBV7-9 to TRBJ2-1; 9 nucleotides agree with TRBD1. The CDR3 runs to 17 residues. After removal of 5 bases from V and 8 bases from J, the junction contained 16 bases not matched to a gene. Germline assignment: CDR1 SEHNR and CDR2 FQNEAQ (reference sequence). CDR3 residues: CASSPSPFGTGRHEQFF. For the CDR3, the DNA is TGTGCCAGCAGCCCCTCCCCATTCGGGACAGGGAGGCATGAGCAGTTCTTC.

This clonotype came up many times. The rearrangement links TRBV7-3 to TRBJ2-1; 9 nucleotides agree with TRBD2. This CDR3 has 17 amino acids. The ends lost 1 base at V and 4 bases at J; junction bases unmatched: 8. Germline lookup yields CDR1 SGHTA and CDR2 FQGTGA. Here the CDR3 DNA reads TGTGCCAGCAGCTTAAAAGGGCGGGAGGGCCTATACAATGAGCAGTTCTTC. It translates to CASSLKGREGLYNEQFF.

Ten or more counts support this clonotype. J is TRBJ2-3 and V is TRBV20-1, with 8 bases identical to TRBD2. V dropped 4 bases and J dropped 1; count of bases not matched to a gene: 4. Germline CDR1 reads DFQATT; CDR2 reads SNEGSKA (reference sequence). The CDR3 totals 14 residues. The CDR3 region is CSAKKTSGTDTQYF. CDR3 in DNA: TGCAGTGCTAAAAAGACTAGCGGCACAGATACGCAGTATTTT.

This clonotype was counted many times. The chain employs TRBV28 and TRBJ2-7; 8 bases are shared with TRBD2. The CDR3 has 16 residues. CDR1 is MDHEN, CDR2 SYDVKM, per germline. J was trimmed by 1 base and V by 3 bases; bases with no gene match: 8. CDR3 sequence reads: CASSFTGTSSSYEQYF. CDR3 sequence (DNA): TGTGCCAGCAGTTTTACCGGGACTAGTAGTTCCTACGAGCAGTACTTC.

This clonotype was seen repeatedly, ten times or more. The chain employs TRBV28 and TRBJ2-7; TRBD2 agrees at 7 bases. This CDR3 region has 14 residues. Trimming cost V 7 bases and J 1 base; bases outside gene matches: 7. Germline CDR1 is MDHEN and CDR2 is SYDVKM. The DNA of the CDR3 is TGTGCCAGCACGAACGGGAGGCCGTCCTACGAGCAGTACTTC. This codes for CASTNGRPSYEQYF.

This rearrangement joins TRBV3-1 to TRBJ2-1; the D is unclear. CDR1 is LGHDT and CDR2 is YNNKEL in the germline V gene (reference sequence). V was cut by 0 bases and J by 11 bases, with 11 bases left in between. The CDR3 is 13 amino acids. The CDR3 DNA reads TGTGCCAGCAGCCAAGAAGGCACTCTCAAGCAGTTCTTC. Its protein product is CASSQEGTLKQFF.

Many counts were recorded for this clonotype. At one boundary the junction diverges from the germline segment, which might be a read error. J is TRBJ2-5 and V is TRBV7-2, with D hard to call. The germline gives CDR1 SGHTA, CDR2 FQGNSA. The CDR3 spans 11 residues. The CDR3 DNA reads TGTGCCAGCAGCTTAGATGGGGAAGTACGCTTC. This codes for CASSLDGEVRF.

On this clonotype: This sequence may be a read error, since a much larger clone differs from it by one base. This rearrangement joins TRBV28 to TRBJ2-1, with 14 nucleotides matching TRBD2. This CDR3 contains 17 residues. The germline V gene encodes CDR1 MDHEN and CDR2 SYDVKM. The DNA for the CDR3 is TGTGCCAGCAGTTTATATCGGGGACTAGCGGGAGAGGTTGAGCAGCTCTTC. It encodes CASSLYRGLAGEVEQLF. Complete variable domain (other parts from reference TRBV28 and TRBJ2-1): DVKVTQSSRYLVKRTGEKVFLECVQDMDHENMFWYRQDPGLGLRLIYFSYDVKMKEKGDIPEGYSVSREKKERFSLILESASTNQTSMYLCASSLYRGLAGEVEQLFGPGTRLTVL.

This clonotype has at least ten counts. CDR3 sequence (DNA): TGTGCCAGCAGCTTGCGAAGGGTAGGGTACAATGAGCAGTTCTTC. Its translation: CASSLRRVGYNEQFF. V gene TRBV7-9 combines with J gene TRBJ2-1; D call uncertain. This CDR3 spans 15 amino acids. Germline V gene lookup returns CDR1 SEHNR and CDR2 FQNEAQ (reference sequence). V was clipped by 3 bases and J by 4 bases, with 13 bases between them.

With respect to this clonotype: A much larger clone sits a single nucleotide away, making a read error possible. This rearrangement joins TRBV2 to TRBJ2-1; TRBD1 or TRBD2 may be the D gene (6 bases each). The better agreement between TRBJ2-7 and the DNA end casts doubt on the J call. CDR1 is SNHLY and CDR2 is FYNNEI in the germline V gene. CDR3 size: 14 residues. The CDR3, as DNA: TGTGCCAGCAGCATGACCTTGGGGGGCCACGAGCAGTACTTC. Its protein is CASSMTLGGHEQYF.

About this clonotype: A much bigger clone sits one base away, suggesting this may be a read error. The chain links TRBV7-8 to TRBJ2-3; D possibly corresponds to TRBD1 (6 bases). The CDR3 length is 14 residues. The V gene's germline CDR1 is SGHVS and CDR2 FQNEAQ. The CDR3 loop reads CSSSTRTVSDTQYF. The CDR3, as DNA: TGTTCCAGCAGCACCAGGACAGTCTCGGATACGCAGTATTTT. The whole variable domain, remainder taken from reference TRBV7-8 and TRBJ2-3, is GAGVSQSPRYKVAKRGQDVALRCDPISGHVSLFWYQQALGQGPEFLTYFQNEAQLDKSGLPSDRFFAERPEGSVSTLKIQRTQQEDSAVYLCSSSTRTVSDTQYFGPGTRLTVL.

This clonotype was observed a handful of times. The V gene is TRBV27, the J gene TRBJ2-1; either TRBD1 or TRBD2 may supply D (5 bases each). The V gene lost 0 bases and the J gene lost 10 bases, with 10 bases spanning the gap. This CDR3 has 13 residues. Germline V CDR1 and CDR2: MNHEY, SMNVEV (reference sequence). The CDR3 is CASSLSARGEQFF. CDR3 bases: TGTGCCAGCAGTTTATCTGCCCGGGGCGAGCAGTTCTTC.

This clonotype came up many times. This rearrangement joins TRBV7-9 to TRBJ2-1, with D unresolved. V was pared by 3 bases and J by 10 bases, with 13 bases between. The CDR3 has 13 amino acids. Germline lookup yields CDR1 SEHNR and CDR2 FQNEAQ (reference sequence). The CDR3 nucleotides are TGTGCCAGCAGCTTGAGCGATAGCAGAGAGCAGTTCTTC. Amino acids: CASSLSDSREQFF.

There are many counts of this clonotype. V and J are TRBV29-1 and TRBJ2-3, with TRBD2 identical over 14 bases. V lost 5 bases to trimming and J lost 2 bases; unmatched junction nucleotides: 9. Germline V gene sequence: CDR1 SQVTM, CDR2 ANQGSEA. The CDR3 is 17 amino acids. The CDR3 sequence is CSVSGLAGGADTDTQYF. The DNA for the CDR3 is TGCAGCGTTTCCGGACTAGCGGGAGGCGCGGACACAGATACGCAGTATTTT.

Many counts were recorded for this clonotype. The CDR3 sequence: CASSERGLAGRDTQYF. The CDR3 nucleotides are TGTGCCAGCAGTGAAAGGGGACTAGCGGGAAGAGATACGCAGTATTTT. The gene calls are TRBV2 and TRBJ2-3, with 13 bases aligning to TRBD2. The CDR3 loop spans 16 amino acids. CDR1 SNHLY and CDR2 FYNNEI come from the germline V gene. Losses at the gene ends were 2 bases for V and 5 bases for J; bases not matched to a gene: 4.

This clonotype was counted only a few times. This sequence joins TRBV6-1 and TRBJ1-3, with D maybe TRBD1 (5 bases). This CDR3 is built from 17 residues. Germline V gene lookup returns CDR1 MNHNS and CDR2 SASEGT. V shed 5 bases and J shed 0 bases, with 17 bases lying between them. The CDR3 is CASSQPGTARSGNTIYF. The CDR3 nucleotides are TGTGCCAGCAGTCAACCCGGGACGGCCCGCTCTGGAAACACCATATATTTT.

V usage is TRBV4-2 and J usage is TRBJ2-7; the match to TRBD2 covers 8 bases. The CDR3 extends over 19 amino acids. Germline loops: CDR1 LGHNA, CDR2 YNFKEQ. V was clipped by 0 bases and J by 4 bases; unmatched bases: 17. CDR3 protein: CASSQDTGVLAGLGYEQYF. The DNA of the CDR3 is TGTGCCAGCAGCCAAGATACCGGGGTGTTAGCGGGATTAGGGTACGAGCAGTACTTC.

This clonotype has only a few counts. V usage is TRBV10-3 and J usage is TRBJ2-1, with a possible D match to TRBD2 (6 bases). This CDR3 spans 14 amino acids. Germline V gene sequence: CDR1 ENHRY, CDR2 SYGVKD. The V end was cut by 10 bases, the J end by 7 bases, with 20 bases between. CDR3 DNA: TGTGCCACCCGGGAGTCTAGCGCCGCGAATGAGCAGTTCTTC. Translated: CATRESSAANEQFF.

This clonotype was counted ten times or more. This chain uses TRBV30 with TRBJ2-1, with TRBD2 identical over 9 bases. The CDR3 extends over 15 amino acids. The ends lost 4 bases at V and 8 bases at J; junction bases unmatched: 12. CDR1 is GTSNPN, CDR2 SVGIG, per germline (reference sequence). CDR3 in DNA: TGTGCCTGGAAGTCCTTAGCGGGAGAATTCGATGAGCAGTTCTTC. Encoded protein: CAWKSLAGEFDEQFF.

The V gene is TRBV27, the J gene TRBJ2-5; possibly TRBD2 for D (5 bases). Between the trimmed V and J ends, which lost 4 bases and 2 bases, there was a span of 8 bases. Germline values: CDR1 MNHEY, CDR2 SMNVEV (reference sequence). The CDR3 is made up of 13 amino acids. The CDR3, as DNA: TGTGCCAGCAGTTCGCCGGGACAAGAGACCCAGTACTTC. It encodes CASSSPGQETQYF.

This chain links TRBV6-2 or TRBV6-3 with TRBJ1-1; TRBD1 is a possible D gene (5 bases). In germline, CDR1 is MNHEY, CDR2 SVGEGT. The CDR3 contains 13 residues. The V end lost 7 bases, the J end lost 5 bases, and 14 bases lay between the germline ends. CDR3 residues: CASNRREVTEAFF. DNA for the CDR3: TGTGCCAGCAATCGCAGGGAGGTGACTGAAGCTTTCTTT.

This clonotype appeared many times. The V gene is TRBV20-1, the J gene TRBJ2-7, with D possibly TRBD1 on 5 matching bases. Deletions cut 2 bases from V and 5 bases from J, with 19 bases between. This CDR3 is built from 15 residues. From germline, CDR1 is DFQATT and CDR2 SNEGSKA (reference sequence). DNA for the CDR3: TGCAGTGCTAGACCAAAGGGGATTAACAGCGACGAGCAGTACTTC. This sequence encodes CSARPKGINSDEQYF.

This clonotype has just a few counts. The V gene is TRBV20-1, the J gene TRBJ1-3, with D unresolved. CDR3 length: 14 amino acids. Trimming left V 5 bases short and J 1 base short, with 12 bases between. Germline CDR1 reads DFQATT; CDR2 reads SNEGSKA (reference sequence). CDR3 sequence: CSAQERESGNTIYF. The DNA for the CDR3 is TGCAGTGCTCAGGAGCGGGAGTCTGGAAACACCATATATTTT.

This clonotype was seen a few times. This sequence joins TRBV6-1 and TRBJ2-2; the D is unclear. The CDR3 runs 15 residues. CDR1 is MNHNS, CDR2 SASEGT, per germline. Trimming took 8 bases from V and 0 from J, leaving 13 bases between them. The CDR3 here is CASQISAANTGELFF. CDR3 DNA sequence: TGTGCCAGCCAGATAAGCGCCGCGAACACCGGGGAGCTGTTTTTT.